This T cell receptor (beta chain) was identified during a study of PD-L1 blockade in urothelial cancer. Looking at the study overall: Blood analysis was done at 3 weeks (second dose) and 6 weeks after treatment began.

Time point specified: peripheral blood 6 weeks after treatment start. Measured with immunoSEQ multiplex PCR; TCRdb has only the in-frame clones, and not every one. This sample has about 90,000 clones, with roughly 83% found just once. The CDR3 length is 14 residues. Deletions cut 4 bases from V and 4 bases from J, with 13 bases between. Germline-derived CDR1 and CDR2 are SGHNT and YYREEE (reference sequence). The sequencing here drew on PBMCs, taken around atezolizumab (anti-PD-L1) treatment. This chain uses TRBV5-4 with TRBJ2-3, with D unclear. The sequence came from a man between 65 and 85 years old with urothelial cancer. DNA of the CDR3: TGTGCCAGCAGCCCTGAGCTGCATCCAGATACGCAGTATTTT. Protein: CASSPELHPDTQYF.